This TCR beta chain emerged from a study of cytomegalovirus exposure and HLA in healthy donors. As for the study in general: Genotyping of 430 or so donors showed that roughly 80% belonged to the Caucasian-associated ancestry cluster. Study-level results: In a later analysis, across HLA loci, associated TCR counts were highest for DRB1, lowest for HLA-C. It was assumed in the presence/absence analyses that sequencing depth was roughly uniform across donors. CMV serostatus was the only immune exposure information that was available.

Worth noting for this clone: The antigen is undetermined.

With 60 Vbeta and 13 Jbeta primers, the PCR was carried out. Produced via immunoSEQ multiplex PCR; TCRdb's table is partial and in-frame only. The sample holds 90,000 to 120,000 clones; roughly 85% are singletons and the top ten take 3.1%. The length of the CDR3 is 13 residues. Germline V CDR1 and CDR2: SGHRS, YFSETQ. V was pared by 0 bases and J by 1 base, with 3 bases between. The sequenced material came from PBMCs. The source is a woman aged 40 to 50 in good health and CMV-seronegative. The chain couples TRBV5-1 to TRBJ2-3, with D unclear. For the CDR3, the DNA is TGCGCCAGCAGCTTGGCCGGCACAGATACGCAGTATTTT. Translation gives CASSLAGTDTQYF. The whole variable domain, remainder taken from reference TRBV5-1 and TRBJ2-3, is KAGVTQTPRYLIKTRGQQVTLSCSPISGHRSVSWYQQTPGQGLQFLFEYFSETQRNKGNFPGRFSGRQFSNSRSEMNVSTLELGDSALYLCASSLAGTDTQYFGPGTRLTVL.